The T cell receptor beta chain described here comes from a study of blood T cell repertoires in COVID-19. The study recruited people aged 18 to 89 years across about two dozen US areas. Data came from immunoSEQ multiplex PCR; TCRdb stores just in-frame clones and leaves some out. The data show roughly 360,000 clones, about 90% seen once. Trimming took 2 bases from V and 8 from J, leaving 10 bases between them. This CDR3 region has 13 residues. CDR1 is MNHNS and CDR2 is SASEGT in the germline V gene. The chain uses TRBV6-1 and TRBJ2-4, with a weak D call TRBD2 (5 bases). Specimen: PBMCs or T cells enriched from blood (not recorded which). The TCR was taken from a man under 40 who had recovered from COVID-19. CDR3: CASSEQVGDIQYF. CDR3 bases: TGTGCCAGCAGTGAACAGGTGGGAGACATTCAGTACTTC.